The 32 T cell receptor beta chains presented below share a single source sample, sequenced in a study of post-analysis software for immune sequencing data. Unique molecular identifiers had been added to the TCR beta cDNA libraries. TCRdb processed the PCR reads anew with MiXCR; each CDR3 protein has one entry. The sample contains 650,000 to 900,000 distinct CDR3 sequences, just over 45% of which appear only once. Study observations and caveats: The five TRBV segments detected at higher frequency in patients than in controls included TRBV5-6, TRBV5-1 and TRBV20-1.

No antigen has been identified for these receptors. The specimen was blood. These receptors came from a girl aged 10-17 years with multiple sclerosis.

J is TRBJ2-7 and V is TRBV7-9, with 10 nucleotides matching TRBD2. The V segment lost 6 bases and the J segment 3 bases; nucleotides outside the gene matches: 5. The CDR3 totals 14 residues. Looked up from germline, CDR1 is SEHNR and CDR2 is FQNEAQ (reference sequence). In DNA form, the CDR3 reads TGTGCCAGCAGTGGAAGCGGGGGGGGCTACGAGCAGTACTTC. Its protein is CASSGSGGGYEQYF.

The rearrangement links TRBV27 to TRBJ2-3; 9 bases line up with TRBD1. The CDR3 consists of 18 residues. Trimming removed 3 bases from V and 4 bases from J; junction bases left unmatched: 14. The germline V gene encodes CDR1 MNHEY and CDR2 SMNVEV (reference sequence). CDR3 residues: CASSFTSPGQGPPDTQYF. The CDR3 region has the DNA TGTGCCAGCAGTTTTACCTCCCCGGGACAGGGTCCCCCAGATACGCAGTATTTT.

The chain has TRBV18 and TRBJ2-7; D gene uncertain. Germline V CDR1 and CDR2: KGHSH, LQKENI. The CDR3 length is 12 residues. V lost 5 bases, J lost 6 bases, and 11 bases lay in between. CDR3 DNA: TGTGCCAGCTCAGAGTTTCTGGGCGAGCAGTACTTC. Protein sequence: CASSEFLGEQYF.

This clonotype was recorded once. For the CDR3, the DNA is TGTGCCACCAGCAGACAGGGTACAAAACAGCCCCAGCATTTT. Amino acids: CATSRQGTKQPQHF. The gene calls are TRBV15 and TRBJ1-5, with a tentative D call TRBD1 (5 bases). CDR3 size: 14 residues. The germline CDR1 and CDR2 sequences are LNHNV and YYDKDF (reference sequence). The V end lost 2 bases, the J end lost 7 bases, and 12 bases lay between the germline ends. Complete variable domain (other parts from reference TRBV15 and TRBJ1-5): DAMVIQNPRYQVTQFGKPVTLSCSQTLNHNVMYWYQQKSSQAPKLLFHYYDKDFNNEADTPDNFQSRRPNTSFCFLDIRSPGLGDTAMYLCATSRQGTKQPQHFGDGTRLSIL.

This clonotype has only a few counts. The rearrangement links TRBV4-1 to TRBJ2-7; 9 bases fit TRBD1. The length of the CDR3 is 16 residues. Germline values: CDR1 MGHRA, CDR2 YSYEKL. Trimming cost V 2 bases and J 0 bases; bases outside gene matches: 5. CDR3 protein: CASSQSGTGRSYEQYF. The CDR3 bases are TGCGCCAGCAGCCAATCCGGGACAGGGCGCTCCTACGAGCAGTACTTC.

Worth noting for this clonotype: The DNA is left out, because the CDR3 cannot be placed on it with certainty; the CDR3 is given as TCRdb lists it. The rearrangement uses TRBV7-3 and TRBJ1-2. From germline, CDR1 is SGHTA and CDR2 FQGTGA. The CDR3 spans 23 residues, counting both ends. CDR3 sequence: CASSLTRADTDTQYFGPGYGYTF.

This clonotype was recorded a few times. The chain combines TRBV2 with TRBJ2-7; D gene unclear. CDR3 length: 14 residues. Between the trimmed V and J ends, which lost 7 bases and 0 bases, there was a span of 13 bases. Germline CDR1 reads SNHLY; CDR2 reads FYNNEI. In DNA form, the CDR3 reads TGTGCCAGCAACCCCGGGCCGAGCTCCTACGAGCAGTACTTC. Translation: CASNPGPSSYEQYF.

This clonotype was recorded a few times. The chain combines TRBV20-1 with TRBJ1-2; no definite D call. Germline V gives CDR1 DFQATT, CDR2 SNEGSKA (reference sequence). The CDR3 spans 13 residues. Trimming removed 0 bases from V and 0 bases from J, with 5 bases in between. This chain's CDR3 is CSARDPSNYGYTF. The DNA of the CDR3 is TGCAGTGCTAGAGACCCATCTAACTATGGCTACACCTTC.

This clonotype was counted only a few times. The DNA of the CDR3 is TGCAGTGCTACCAGACAGGGTATCGTGAACGAGCAGTACTTC. Its translation is CSATRQGIVNEQYF. The chain recombines TRBV20-1 with TRBJ2-7; 7 nucleotides agree with TRBD1. CDR1 DFQATT and CDR2 SNEGSKA come from the germline V gene (reference sequence). The CDR3 extends over 14 amino acids. The ends lost 4 bases at V and 5 bases at J; junction bases unmatched: 11.

This rearrangement joins TRBV20-1 to TRBJ2-5; 8 positions agree with TRBD1. CDR1 is DFQATT and CDR2 is SNEGSKA in the germline V gene (reference sequence). Trimming took 5 bases from V and 2 from J; bases not matched to a gene: 4. The CDR3 totals 13 residues. The CDR3 here is CSAPGQGQETQYF. The CDR3 DNA follows: TGCAGTGCTCCCGGACAGGGTCAAGAGACCCAGTACTTC.

In DNA, the CDR3 is TGCAGTGCAGATAGCGGGCGAACCTCCTACAATGAGCAGTTCTTC. This codes for CSADSGRTSYNEQFF. This rearrangement joins TRBV20-1 to TRBJ2-1; TRBD2 agrees at 7 bases. The CDR3 totals 15 residues. The V gene's germline CDR1 is DFQATT and CDR2 SNEGSKA (reference sequence). V trimming: 6 bases; J trimming: 0 bases; junction bases outside the gene matches: 8.

The rearrangement joins TRBV14 to TRBJ2-3; 8 positions agree with TRBD2. With 4 bases clipped from V and 5 bases from J, the junction kept 14 bases outside the gene matches. The CDR3 sequence is 17 residues long. The germline gives CDR1 SGHDN, CDR2 FVKESK. CDR3 in DNA: TGTGCCAGCAGCCCGCTGAAGAGCGGGAGACTTGGAGATACGCAGTATTTT. Protein: CASSPLKSGRLGDTQYF.

The V call is TRBV12-3 or TRBV12-4, the J call TRBJ2-7, with D tentatively TRBD1 or TRBD2 (7 bases each). The CDR3 spans 13 residues. Trimming left V 5 bases short and J 12 bases short, with 20 bases between. This CDR3 is CASSLTPDREGYF. The CDR3 nucleotides read TGTGCCAGCAGTCTAACCCCTGACAGGGAGGGGTACTTC.

This clonotype was detected ten times or more. The chain recombines TRBV5-1 with TRBJ2-1; no definite D call. The CDR3 length is 13 residues. In germline, CDR1 is SGHRS, CDR2 YFSETQ. Trimming pared 0 bases from V and 7 bases from J, leaving 8 bases between. CDR3 amino acids: CASSLDGWNEQFF. Here the CDR3 DNA reads TGCGCCAGCAGCTTGGATGGTTGGAATGAGCAGTTCTTC.

The chain couples TRBV24-1 to TRBJ2-3; 10 positions match TRBD2. V dropped 6 bases and J dropped 4; count of bases not matched to a gene: 3. CDR3 size: 14 residues. Germline V CDR1 and CDR2: KGHDR, SFDVKD. Written as DNA, the CDR3 is TGTGCCACCAGTAGCGGGAGGGCCGCAGATACGCAGTATTTT. This sequence encodes CATSSGRAADTQYF.

The V gene is TRBV7-2, the J gene TRBJ1-3; D remains unclear. The CDR3 runs 16 residues. V lost 5 bases, J lost 1 base, and 15 bases lay in between. The V gene's germline CDR1 is SGHTA and CDR2 FQGNSA. CDR3 sequence: CASSQLRFASGNTIYF. The CDR3 region has the DNA TGTGCCAGCAGCCAATTGCGGTTCGCATCTGGAAACACCATATATTTT.

This clonotype was detected only a few times. The V gene is TRBV4-3, the J gene TRBJ1-1, with 8 bases matching TRBD1. Trimming removed 4 bases from V and 12 bases from J; junction bases left unmatched: 13. The CDR3 is made up of 14 amino acids. Germline V CDR1 and CDR2: LGHNA, YSLEER. DNA of the CDR3: TGCGCCAGCAGCCCCTCGACAGGGGTACGTCGGTCTTTCTTT. Its translation: CASSPSTGVRRSFF.

The rearrangement links TRBV12-3 or TRBV12-4 to TRBJ2-1; D may be TRBD1 (7 bases). The CDR3 runs to 16 residues. The V and J ends lost 3 bases and 0 bases respectively, with 12 bases between them. CDR3 amino acids: CASSFFQGGSYNEQFF. The CDR3 DNA reads TGTGCCAGCAGTTTCTTTCAGGGGGGCTCCTACAATGAGCAGTTCTTC.

This chain links TRBV20-1 with TRBJ2-5; weak D call: TRBD2 (7 bases). The germline V gene encodes CDR1 DFQATT and CDR2 SNEGSKA (reference sequence). There are 17 residues in the CDR3. Trimming removed 0 bases at V and 3 bases at J, with 20 bases between. CDR3 in DNA: TGCAGTGCTAGAGATCTTCGGGGGGCGCGGGTTGAAGAGACCCAGTACTTC. This encodes CSARDLRGARVEETQYF.

There are a few counts of this clonotype. This rearrangement joins TRBV2 to TRBJ1-2; 7 bases align to TRBD1. The CDR3 spans 14 residues. Germline trimming cut 0 bases from V and 10 bases from J; bases unmatched to any gene: 8. Germline V gene sequence: CDR1 SNHLY, CDR2 FYNNEI. The CDR3 DNA reads as TGTGCCAGCAGTGAAGCGCTTCGGACAGGCGTCTACACCTTC. This gives the protein CASSEALRTGVYTF.

The chain joins TRBV20-1 to TRBJ2-4, with 9 bases matching TRBD2. The CDR3 consists of 15 residues. Per germline, CDR1 DFQATT and CDR2 SNEGSKA (reference sequence). Germline trimming cut 6 bases from V and 8 bases from J; bases unmatched to any gene: 14. CDR3 residues: CSARPSGERRDIQYF. In DNA, the CDR3 is TGCAGTGCGCGGCCTAGCGGGGAAAGACGGGACATTCAGTACTTC.

CDR3: CASSFRATVYEQYF. CDR3 sequence (DNA): TGTGCCAGCAGCTTTCGGGCTACTGTCTACGAGCAGTACTTC. The V call is TRBV7-8, the J call TRBJ2-7, with D unclear. CDR1 SGHVS and CDR2 FQNEAQ come from the germline V gene. CDR3 size: 14 residues. V dropped 3 bases and J dropped 3 bases, with 12 bases sitting between them.

The CDR3 is CSALELNQPQHF. The CDR3 region has the DNA TGCAGTGCTCTTGAACTAAATCAGCCCCAGCATTTT. This chain uses TRBV20-1 with TRBJ1-5; D ambiguous. Germline V gene sequence: CDR1 DFQATT, CDR2 SNEGSKA (reference sequence). The CDR3 loop spans 12 amino acids. The V gene lost 5 bases and the J gene lost 4 bases, with 9 bases spanning the gap.

In this sample, this clonotype turned up once. The chain has TRBV12-3 or TRBV12-4 and TRBJ1-2; 8 bases align to TRBD1. There are 14 residues in the CDR3. Trimming took 3 bases from V and 6 from J; bases not matched to a gene: 6. CDR3 region: CASSFFGQGHGYTF. The CDR3 nucleotides are TGTGCCAGCAGTTTTTTTGGACAGGGACATGGCTACACCTTC.

This clonotype was seen a single time. CDR3 bases: TGTGCCAGCAGTGAGATGAGGTACGAGCAGTACTTC. This gives the protein CASSEMRYEQYF. The chain couples TRBV2 to TRBJ2-5, with D unresolved. The tail of the sequence fits TRBJ2-7 better, so the J call may be wrong. Germline CDR1 reads SNHLY; CDR2 reads FYNNEI. The CDR3 has 12 amino acids.

The DNA of the CDR3 is TGTGCCAGCAGCTCGAGCGGAGCCCAAGAGACCCAGTACTTC. It encodes CASSSSGAQETQYF. This chain uses TRBV7-9 with TRBJ2-4, with D tentatively TRBD2 (5 bases). The end of the DNA aligns better with TRBJ2-5, so the J call may be wrong. The CDR3 runs 14 residues. CDR1 and CDR2 (germline): SEHNR, FQNEAQ (reference sequence).

The rearrangement joins TRBV4-3 to TRBJ2-3; D not certain. This CDR3 region has 17 residues. CDR1 and CDR2 (germline): LGHNA, YSLEER. With 4 bases removed from V and 0 bases from J, the gap between germline ends came to 17 bases. In nucleotides, the CDR3 is TGCGCCAGCAGCCCAGAAGTTGCGGAGTCTAGCACAGATACGCAGTATTTT. This codes for CASSPEVAESSTDTQYF.

V is TRBV15 and J is TRBJ2-1, with TRBD2 identical over 7 bases. The CDR3 is 18 residues long. Germline CDR1 reads LNHNV; CDR2 reads YYDKDF (reference sequence). V shed 3 bases and J 0 bases; nucleotides not matched to a gene: 11. The CDR3 region is CATSRDPLASSSYNEQFF. CDR3 nucleotide sequence: TGTGCCACCAGCAGGGACCCACTAGCGTCCAGCTCCTACAATGAGCAGTTCTTC.

This clonotype was seen just once. The rearrangement uses TRBV7-6 and TRBJ2-1; the D is unclear. The ends were cut back, 1 base at V and 9 bases at J, with 16 bases in the middle. In germline, CDR1 is SGHVS, CDR2 FNYEAQ. The CDR3 loop spans 15 amino acids. This CDR3 is CASSLGGGNFGEQFF. The CDR3 DNA reads TGTGCCAGCAGCTTAGGAGGTGGGAACTTCGGTGAGCAGTTCTTC.

Here the CDR3 reads CASTGRHYYGYTF. The CDR3 coding sequence is TGTGCCAGCACGGGGCGGCATTACTATGGCTACACCTTC. This chain links TRBV12-3 or TRBV12-4 with TRBJ1-2, with D perhaps TRBD1 (5 bases). V was cut by 7 bases and J by 3 bases, with 12 bases left in between. The CDR3 totals 13 residues.

The chain uses TRBV28 and TRBJ2-1, with D tentatively TRBD2 (6 bases). From germline, CDR1 is MDHEN and CDR2 SYDVKM. This CDR3 comprises 15 residues. The V gene lost 6 bases and the J gene lost 7 bases, with 19 bases spanning the gap. DNA of the CDR3: TGTGCCAGCAGCCCCGGGACTTCACAGCTGAATGAGCAGTTCTTC. It specifies CASSPGTSQLNEQFF.

The chain combines TRBV5-1 with TRBJ2-2; the D gene is possibly TRBD2 (6 bases). The CDR3 is 15 amino acids. V lost 4 bases, J lost 4 bases, and 14 bases lay in between. Germline V gives CDR1 SGHRS, CDR2 YFSETQ. CDR3 loop: CASSADGGGTGELFF. The DNA of the CDR3 is TGCGCCAGCAGCGCCGATGGGGGAGGCACCGGGGAGCTGTTTTTT.